This TCR beta chain was profiled in a study of blood T cell repertoires in COVID-19. The wider study: Samples of COVID-19 (acute and convalescent) were obtained from the United States, Italy and Spain. T cells, B-cell-depleted T cells, or PBMCs supplied cDNA or gDNA.

Methods used by the authors: Estimation of nucleated cell counts relied on the amplification of reference gene primers. This table comes from immunoSEQ multiplex PCR, and its TCRdb copy is limited to in-frame clones, with some not included. V and J calls and clone size are as listed in that table; D and trimming were resolved from the DNA. The data hold approximately 250,000 clones, with 84% observed a single time. This receptor was obtained from a woman in her thirties or forties who had recovered from COVID-19. The sequenced sample was peripheral blood.

The CDR3 bases are TGTGCCAGCAGCCATCCGGGACAGGGGCCGAGGGGGGAGCTGTTTTTT. Translation: CASSHPGQGPRGELFF. This sequence joins TRBV4-2 and TRBJ2-2; 10 nucleotides line up with TRBD1. In germline, CDR1 is LGHNA, CDR2 YNFKEQ. V dropped 3 bases and J dropped 8; count of bases not matched to a gene: 9. There are 16 residues in the CDR3.